This T cell receptor beta chain derives from a study of CD8 T cells in Susac syndrome. The CDR3 is 14 amino acids. Trimming at V came to 6 bases and at J to 5 bases, leaving 4 bases not matched to a gene. CDR1 and CDR2 (germline): SNHLY, FYNNEI. Concerning this clonotype itself: Its specificity is not known.

TCR beta sequencing covered blood CD8+ and CD4+ T cells. Study conclusions and caveats: As acknowledged by the study, its TCR sequencing and HLA analysis included a relatively small number of individuals.

The RNA, roughly 0.45 to 1 ug, was put through reverse transcription using random hexamers. Amplification of TCR beta CDR3 was carried out by immunoSEQ multiplex PCR, which covered 54 Vbeta and 13 Jbeta segments. TCRdb re-analysed the immunoSEQ multiplex PCR reads in MiXCR, keeping a single row per CDR3 protein. Counted here are around 230,000 distinct CDR3 sequences, roughly 96% occurring once; the ten biggest clones make up 0.075% to 0.095%. The TCR sequence derives from a human donor with multiple sclerosis. The sequencing input was CD4+ T cells from PBMCs. The chain recombines TRBV2 with TRBJ2-3, with 11 bases matching TRBD1. The DNA of the CDR3 is TGTGCCAGCAGCGGACAGGGGGCGCAAGATACGCAGTATTTT. This codes for CASSGQGAQDTQYF.